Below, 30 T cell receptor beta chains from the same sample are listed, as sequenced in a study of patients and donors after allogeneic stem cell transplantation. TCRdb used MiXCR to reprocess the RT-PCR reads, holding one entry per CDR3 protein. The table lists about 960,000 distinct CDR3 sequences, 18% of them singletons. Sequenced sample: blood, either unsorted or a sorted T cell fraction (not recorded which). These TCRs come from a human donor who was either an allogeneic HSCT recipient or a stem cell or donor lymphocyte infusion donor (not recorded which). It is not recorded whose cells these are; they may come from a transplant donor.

CDR3 sequence: CASSYWRTGSEAFF. The CDR3 nucleotides read TGTGCCAGCAGTTACTGGAGGACAGGGAGTGAAGCTTTCTTT. The rearrangement uses TRBV6-5 and TRBJ1-1; TRBD1 agrees at 8 bases. In germline, CDR1 is MNHEY, CDR2 SVGAGI. Trimming removed 1 base from V and 7 bases from J; junction bases left unmatched: 5. CDR3 length: 14 residues.

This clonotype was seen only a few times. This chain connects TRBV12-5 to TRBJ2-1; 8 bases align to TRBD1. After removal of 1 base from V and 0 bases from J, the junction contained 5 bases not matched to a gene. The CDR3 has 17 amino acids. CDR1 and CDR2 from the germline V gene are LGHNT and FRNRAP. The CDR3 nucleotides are TGTGCTAGTGGTTTGGCAGGACAGGGAGGCTCCTACAATGAGCAGTTCTTC. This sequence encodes CASGLAGQGGSYNEQFF.

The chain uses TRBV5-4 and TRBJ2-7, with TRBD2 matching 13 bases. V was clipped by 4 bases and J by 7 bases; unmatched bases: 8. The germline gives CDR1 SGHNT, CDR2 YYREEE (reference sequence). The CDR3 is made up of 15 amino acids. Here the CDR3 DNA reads TGTGCCAGCAGCAAAGGACTAGCGGGAGTTCGAGAGCAGTACTTC. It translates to CASSKGLAGVREQYF.

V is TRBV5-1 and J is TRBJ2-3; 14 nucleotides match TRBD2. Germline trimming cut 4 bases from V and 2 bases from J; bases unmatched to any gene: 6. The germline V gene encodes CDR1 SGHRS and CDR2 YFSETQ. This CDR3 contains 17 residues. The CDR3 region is CASSGGLAGVHTDTQYF. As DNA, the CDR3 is TGCGCCAGCAGCGGGGGACTAGCGGGAGTCCACACAGATACGCAGTATTTT. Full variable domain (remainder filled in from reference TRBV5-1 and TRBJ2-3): KAGVTQTPRYLIKTRGQQVTLSCSPISGHRSVSWYQQTPGQGLQFLFEYFSETQRNKGNFPGRFSGRQFSNSRSEMNVSTLELGDSALYLCASSGGLAGVHTDTQYFGPGTRLTVL.

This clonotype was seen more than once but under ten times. CDR3 nucleotide sequence: TGCGCCAGCAGCTTGAATCCAGGGTCCAATTCACCCCTCCACTTT. Amino acids: CASSLNPGSNSPLHF. This chain connects TRBV5-1 to TRBJ1-6; D might be TRBD1 (5 bases). Trimming left V 1 base short and J 7 bases short, with 12 bases between. The CDR3 runs 15 residues. The germline V gene has CDR1 SGHRS and CDR2 YFSETQ.

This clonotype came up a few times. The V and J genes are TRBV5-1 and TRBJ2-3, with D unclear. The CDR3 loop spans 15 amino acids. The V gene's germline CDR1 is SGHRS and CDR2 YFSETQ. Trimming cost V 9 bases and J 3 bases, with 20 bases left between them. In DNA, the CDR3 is TGCGCCACTTCCCAGGCTTTAGTGGGGACAGATACGCAGTATTTT. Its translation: CATSQALVGTDTQYF.

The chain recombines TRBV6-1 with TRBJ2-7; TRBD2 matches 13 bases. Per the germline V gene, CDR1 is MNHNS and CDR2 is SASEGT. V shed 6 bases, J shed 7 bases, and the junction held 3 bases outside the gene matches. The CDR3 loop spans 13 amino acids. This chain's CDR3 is CASRTGLAGEQYF. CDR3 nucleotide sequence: TGTGCCAGCAGAACGGGACTAGCGGGAGAGCAGTACTTC.

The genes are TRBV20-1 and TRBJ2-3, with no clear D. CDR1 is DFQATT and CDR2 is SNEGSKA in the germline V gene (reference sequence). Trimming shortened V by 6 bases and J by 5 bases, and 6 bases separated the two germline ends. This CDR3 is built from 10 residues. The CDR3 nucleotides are TGCAGTGCCCCCTTAGATACGCAGTATTTT. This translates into CSAPLDTQYF.

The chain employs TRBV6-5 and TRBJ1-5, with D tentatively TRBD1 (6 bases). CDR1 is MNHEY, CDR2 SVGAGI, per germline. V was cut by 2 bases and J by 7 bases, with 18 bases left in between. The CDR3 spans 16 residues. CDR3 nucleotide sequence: TGTGCCAGCAGTTACGTTCGAGGGGGGCGCGGACAGCCCCAGCATTTT. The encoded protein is CASSYVRGGRGQPQHF.

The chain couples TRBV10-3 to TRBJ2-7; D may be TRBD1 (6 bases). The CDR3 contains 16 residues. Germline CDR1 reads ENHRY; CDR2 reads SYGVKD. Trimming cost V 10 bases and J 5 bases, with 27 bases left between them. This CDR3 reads CATDPGHRGLIDEQYF. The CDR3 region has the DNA TGTGCCACCGATCCGGGACATCGAGGCCTTATTGACGAGCAGTACTTC.

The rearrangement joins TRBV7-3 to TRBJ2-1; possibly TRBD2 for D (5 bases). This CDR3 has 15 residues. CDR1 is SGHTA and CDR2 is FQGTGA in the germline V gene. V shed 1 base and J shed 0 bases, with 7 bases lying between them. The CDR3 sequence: CASSLRESSYNEQFF. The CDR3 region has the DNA TGTGCCAGCAGCTTAAGGGAGAGCTCCTACAATGAGCAGTTCTTC.

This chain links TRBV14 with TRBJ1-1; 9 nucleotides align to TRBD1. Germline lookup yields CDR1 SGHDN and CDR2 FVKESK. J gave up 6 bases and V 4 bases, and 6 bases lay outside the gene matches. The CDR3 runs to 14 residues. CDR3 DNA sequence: TGTGCCAGCAGCCGGACAGGGGTAGTGTCTGAAGCTTTCTTT. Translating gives CASSRTGVVSEAFF.

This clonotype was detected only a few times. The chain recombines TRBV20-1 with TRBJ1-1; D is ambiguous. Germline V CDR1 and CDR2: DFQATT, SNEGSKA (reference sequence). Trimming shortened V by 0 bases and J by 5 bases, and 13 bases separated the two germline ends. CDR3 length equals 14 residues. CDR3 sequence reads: CSARDPRAGTEAFF. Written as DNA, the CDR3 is TGCAGTGCTAGAGATCCGAGGGCTGGGACTGAAGCTTTCTTT.

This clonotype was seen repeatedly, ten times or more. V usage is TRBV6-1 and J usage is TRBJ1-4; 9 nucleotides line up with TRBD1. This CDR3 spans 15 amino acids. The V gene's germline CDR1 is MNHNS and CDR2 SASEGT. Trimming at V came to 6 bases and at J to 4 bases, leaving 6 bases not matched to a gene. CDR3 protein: CASSRPGQGNEKLFF. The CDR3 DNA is TGTGCCAGCAGCCGGCCGGGACAGGGTAATGAAAAACTGTTTTTT.

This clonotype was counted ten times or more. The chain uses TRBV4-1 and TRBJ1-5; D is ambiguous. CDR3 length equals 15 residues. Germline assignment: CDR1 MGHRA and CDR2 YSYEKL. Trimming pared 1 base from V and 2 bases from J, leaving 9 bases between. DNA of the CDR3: TGCGCCAGCAGCCAAGTGTACGTAGGCAATCAGCCCCAGCATTTT. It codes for CASSQVYVGNQPQHF.

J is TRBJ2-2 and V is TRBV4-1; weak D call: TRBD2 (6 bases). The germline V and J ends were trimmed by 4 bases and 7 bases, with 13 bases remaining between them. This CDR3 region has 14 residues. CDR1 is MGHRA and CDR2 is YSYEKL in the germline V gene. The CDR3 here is CASSPPLAIGELFF. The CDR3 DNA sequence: TGCGCCAGCAGCCCACCACTAGCAATCGGGGAGCTGTTTTTT.

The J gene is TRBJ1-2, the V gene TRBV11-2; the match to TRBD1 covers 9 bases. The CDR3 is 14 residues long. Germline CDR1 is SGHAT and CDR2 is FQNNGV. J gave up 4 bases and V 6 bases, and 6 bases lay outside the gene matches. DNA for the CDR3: TGTGCCAGCAGAACGGGACAGGGCCGCTATGGCTACACCTTC. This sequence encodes CASRTGQGRYGYTF.

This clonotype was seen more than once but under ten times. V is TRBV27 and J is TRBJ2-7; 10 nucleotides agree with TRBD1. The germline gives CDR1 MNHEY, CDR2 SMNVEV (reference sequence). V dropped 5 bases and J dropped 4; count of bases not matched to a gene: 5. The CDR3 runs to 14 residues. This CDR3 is CASSDRGLRYEQYF. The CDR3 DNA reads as TGTGCCAGCAGTGACAGGGGGCTCAGGTACGAGCAGTACTTC.

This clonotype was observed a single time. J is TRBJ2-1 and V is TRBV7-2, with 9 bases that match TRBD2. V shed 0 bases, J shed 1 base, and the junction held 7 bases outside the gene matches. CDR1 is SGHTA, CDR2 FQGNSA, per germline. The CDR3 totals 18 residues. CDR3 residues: CASSLATSGPPSYNEQFF. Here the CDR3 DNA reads TGTGCCAGCAGCTTAGCAACTAGCGGGCCCCCTTCCTACAATGAGCAGTTCTTC. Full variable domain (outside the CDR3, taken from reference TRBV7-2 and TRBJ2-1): GAGVSQSPSNKVTEKGKDVELRCDPISGHTALYWYRQSLGQGLEFLIYFQGNSAPDKSGLPSDRFSAERTGGSVSTLTIQRTQQEDSAVYLCASSLATSGPPSYNEQFFGPGTRLTVL.

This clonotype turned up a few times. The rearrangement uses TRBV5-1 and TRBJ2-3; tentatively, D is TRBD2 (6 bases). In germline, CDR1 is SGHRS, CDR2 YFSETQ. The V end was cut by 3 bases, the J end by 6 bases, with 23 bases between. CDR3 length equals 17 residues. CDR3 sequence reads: CASSWGYPGREGDTQYF. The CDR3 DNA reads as TGCGCCAGCAGCTGGGGCTATCCCGGGAGAGAAGGGGATACGCAGTATTTT.

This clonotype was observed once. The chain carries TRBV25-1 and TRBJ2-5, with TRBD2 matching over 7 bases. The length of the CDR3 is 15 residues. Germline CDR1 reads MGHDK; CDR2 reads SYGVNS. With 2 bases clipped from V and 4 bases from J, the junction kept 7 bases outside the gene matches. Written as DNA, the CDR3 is TGTGCCAGCAGTGAAAATAAGAAGCGGGGAGAGACCCAGTACTTC. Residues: CASSENKKRGETQYF.

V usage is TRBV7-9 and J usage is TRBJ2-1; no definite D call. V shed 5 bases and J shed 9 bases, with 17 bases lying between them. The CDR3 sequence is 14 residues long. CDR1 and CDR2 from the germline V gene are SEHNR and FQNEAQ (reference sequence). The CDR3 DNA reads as TGTGCCAGCAGCCTAAGGGATCGGTCGGGTGAGCAGTTCTTC. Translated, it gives CASSLRDRSGEQFF.

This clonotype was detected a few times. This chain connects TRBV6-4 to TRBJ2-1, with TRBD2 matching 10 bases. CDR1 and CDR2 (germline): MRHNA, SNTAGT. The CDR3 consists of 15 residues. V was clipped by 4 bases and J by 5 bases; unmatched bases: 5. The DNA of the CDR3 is TGTGCCAGCAGTGGGCTAGCGGGGGAACACAATGAGCAGTTCTTC. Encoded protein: CASSGLAGEHNEQFF.

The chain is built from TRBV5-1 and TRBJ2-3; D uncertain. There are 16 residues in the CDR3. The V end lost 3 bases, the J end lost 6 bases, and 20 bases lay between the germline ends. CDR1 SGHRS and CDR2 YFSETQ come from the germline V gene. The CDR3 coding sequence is TGCGCCAGCAGCTCAACCAACCAGGCCGGTGGGGATACGCAGTATTTT. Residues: CASSSTNQAGGDTQYF.

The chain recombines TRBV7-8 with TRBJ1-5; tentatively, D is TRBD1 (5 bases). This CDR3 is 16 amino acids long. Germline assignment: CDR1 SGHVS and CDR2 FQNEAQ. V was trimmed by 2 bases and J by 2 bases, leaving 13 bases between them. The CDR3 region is CASSLIKGKGNQPQHF. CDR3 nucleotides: TGTGCCAGCAGCTTAATTAAGGGGAAAGGCAATCAGCCCCAGCATTTT. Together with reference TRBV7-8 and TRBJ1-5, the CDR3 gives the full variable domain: GAGVSQSPRYKVAKRGQDVALRCDPISGHVSLFWYQQALGQGPEFLTYFQNEAQLDKSGLPSDRFFAERPEGSVSTLKIQRTQQEDSAVYLCASSLIKGKGNQPQHFGDGTRLSIL.

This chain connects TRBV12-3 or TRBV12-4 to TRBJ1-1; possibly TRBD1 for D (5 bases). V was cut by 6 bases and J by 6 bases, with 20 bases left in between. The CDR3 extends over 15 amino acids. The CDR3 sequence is CASSRTRGPGAEAFF. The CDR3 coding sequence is TGTGCCAGCAGCCGTACCCGGGGCCCCGGGGCTGAAGCTTTCTTT.

The CDR3, as DNA: TGCAGTGCTGGACCGCTTCCGGGACAGTCCTACGAGCAGTACTTC. Protein: CSAGPLPGQSYEQYF. V usage is TRBV20-1 and J usage is TRBJ2-7; TRBD1 agrees at 7 bases. The CDR3 is 15 residues long. With 5 bases clipped from V and 1 base from J, the junction kept 11 bases outside the gene matches. Germline V gene data show CDR1 as DFQATT and CDR2 as SNEGSKA (reference sequence).

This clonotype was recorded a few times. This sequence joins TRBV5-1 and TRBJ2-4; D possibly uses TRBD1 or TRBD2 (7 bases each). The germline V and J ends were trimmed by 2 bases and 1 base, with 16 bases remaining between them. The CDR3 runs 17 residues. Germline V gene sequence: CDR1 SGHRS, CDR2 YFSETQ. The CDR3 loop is CASSFYWEGAAKNIQYF. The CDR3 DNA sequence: TGCGCCAGCAGCTTCTATTGGGAGGGGGCCGCCAAAAACATTCAGTACTTC.

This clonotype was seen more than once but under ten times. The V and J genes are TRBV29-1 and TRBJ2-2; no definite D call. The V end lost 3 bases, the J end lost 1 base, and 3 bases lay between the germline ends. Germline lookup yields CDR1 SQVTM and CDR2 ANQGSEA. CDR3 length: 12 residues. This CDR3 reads CSVEQNTGELFF. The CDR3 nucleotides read TGCAGCGTTGAGCAGAACACCGGGGAGCTGTTTTTT.

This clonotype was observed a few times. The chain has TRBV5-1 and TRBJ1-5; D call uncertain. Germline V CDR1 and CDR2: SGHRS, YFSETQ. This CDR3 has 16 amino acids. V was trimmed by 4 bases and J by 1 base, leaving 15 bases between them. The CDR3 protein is CASSPEWLGSNQPQHF. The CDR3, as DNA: TGCGCCAGCAGCCCCGAGTGGTTGGGAAGCAATCAGCCCCAGCATTTT.